These 15 T cell receptor beta chains were all obtained from the same sample, sequenced in a study of cytomegalovirus exposure and HLA in healthy donors. PCR amplification relied on 60 Vbeta primers (plus 13 Jbeta primers). TCRdb keeps only in-frame clones here, not all; method: immunoSEQ multiplex PCR. The table includes 95,000 to 150,000 clones, about 10% detected once. Sequenced sample: PBMCs. The receptors originated from a woman aged 18-35 years in good health and CMV-seropositive.

This rearrangement joins TRBV9 to TRBJ2-1; 11 bases line up with TRBD2. This CDR3 contains 14 residues. Germline CDR1 SGDLS, CDR2 YYNGEE. The J segment lost 9 bases and the V segment lost 0 bases, leaving 2 bases of the junction unmatched. CDR3 sequence: CASSVGGTSGEQFF. Here the CDR3 DNA reads TGTGCCAGCAGCGTAGGAGGGACTAGCGGTGAGCAGTTCTTC.

This clone was observed a handful of times. The chain is built from TRBV29-1 and TRBJ1-2, with a tentative D call TRBD1 (6 bases). Germline values: CDR1 SQVTM, CDR2 ANQGSEA. Trimming shortened V by 6 bases and J by 3 bases, and 23 bases separated the two germline ends. The CDR3 has 16 residues. CDR3 amino acids: CSVAVSTGNRYYGYTF. CDR3 sequence (DNA): TGCAGCGTCGCAGTTTCGACAGGTAACCGATACTATGGCTACACCTTC. Full variable domain (remainder filled in from reference TRBV29-1 and TRBJ1-2): SAVISQKPSRDICQRGTSLTIQCQVDSQVTMMFWYRQQPGQSLTLIATANQGSEATYESGFVIDKFPISRPNLTFSTLTVSNMSPEDSSIYLCSVAVSTGNRYYGYTFGSGTRLTVV.

This clone has a handful of counts. The genes are TRBV6-1 and TRBJ2-3, with D perhaps TRBD2 (6 bases). This CDR3 comprises 14 residues. The germline V and J ends were trimmed by 4 bases and 4 bases, with 12 bases remaining between them. The V gene's germline CDR1 is MNHNS and CDR2 SASEGT. CDR3 nucleotides: TGTGCCAGCAGTGTTTCTGCGGGATCAGATACGCAGTATTTT. It encodes CASSVSAGSDTQYF.

The genes are TRBV28 and TRBJ1-2; 9 bases are a match to TRBD1. CDR3 length: 18 amino acids. Germline V lookup: CDR1 MDHEN, CDR2 SYDVKM. J was trimmed by 2 bases and V by 6 bases; bases with no gene match: 16. CDR3 DNA sequence: TGTGCCAGCAGCCCAGGACAGGGGTCTTACTTTATGAACTATGGCTACACCTTC. It codes for CASSPGQGSYFMNYGYTF.

The rearrangement joins TRBV5-1 to TRBJ1-1; D perhaps matches TRBD1 (6 bases). This CDR3 comprises 14 residues. Trimming left V 4 bases short and J 1 base short, with 11 bases between. Germline V gene lookup returns CDR1 SGHRS and CDR2 YFSETQ. CDR3: CASSDTGTNTEAFF. The CDR3 DNA follows: TGCGCCAGCAGCGACACAGGGACGAACACTGAAGCTTTCTTT.

The rearrangement uses TRBV2 and TRBJ1-4; the D gene is possibly TRBD1 (5 bases). CDR1 and CDR2 from the germline V gene are SNHLY and FYNNEI. This CDR3 spans 15 amino acids. Between the trimmed V and J ends, which lost 6 bases and 0 bases, there was a span of 11 bases. The CDR3 region has the DNA TGTGCCAGCAGACAAGACAGATCAACTAATGAAAAACTGTTTTTT. Translating it yields CASRQDRSTNEKLFF.

This clone has just a few counts. This chain links TRBV7-3 with TRBJ2-6, with D uncertain. V lost 5 bases and J 4 bases, leaving 6 bases between the germline ends. The CDR3 is 13 residues long. The germline CDR1 and CDR2 sequences are SGHTA and FQGTGA. The CDR3 sequence: CASSRGGANVLTF. In nucleotides, the CDR3 is TGTGCCAGCAGCCGAGGCGGGGCCAACGTCCTGACTTTC. The entire variable domain, with the rest obtained from reference TRBV7-3 and TRBJ2-6, is as follows: GAGVSQTPSNKVTEKGKYVELRCDPISGHTALYWYRQSLGQGPEFLIYFQGTGAADDSGLPNDRFFAVRPEGSVSTLKIQRTERGDSAVYLCASSRGGANVLTFGAGSRLTVL.

In this sample, this clone turned up a few times. The CDR3 DNA is TGCAGCGTCGCGAACGCTTACGAGCAGTACTTC. Protein sequence: CSVANAYEQYF. The rearrangement links TRBV29-1 to TRBJ2-7; D unresolved. Germline-derived CDR1 and CDR2 are SQVTM and ANQGSEA. V was clipped by 6 bases and J by 4 bases, with 10 bases between them. The CDR3 has 11 residues.

The V and J genes are TRBV9 and TRBJ2-7; a possible D gene is TRBD1 (5 bases). CDR1 and CDR2 (germline): SGDLS, YYNGEE. This CDR3 spans 14 amino acids. Trimming cost V 0 bases and J 2 bases, with 9 bases left between them. The CDR3 spells CASSVGGLPYEQYF. The CDR3 DNA is TGTGCCAGCAGCGTAGGGGGCCTGCCCTACGAGCAGTACTTC. Full variable domain (outside the CDR3, taken from reference TRBV9 and TRBJ2-7): DSGVTQTPKHLITATGQRVTLRCSPRSGDLSVYWYQQSLDQGLQFLIQYYNGEERAKGNILERFSAQQFPDLHSELNLSSLELGDSALYFCASSVGGLPYEQYFGPGTRLTVT.

There are a few counts of this clone. The chain employs TRBV14 and TRBJ2-1, with 12 bases that match TRBD2. From germline, CDR1 is SGHDN and CDR2 FVKESK. J was trimmed by 7 bases and V by 8 bases; bases with no gene match: 9. The CDR3 length is 15 residues. CDR3 DNA sequence: TGTGCCAGCCTCCCACTAGCGGGAGGTAAAAATGAGCAGTTCTTC. Its translation is CASLPLAGGKNEQFF.

This clone has just a few counts. The chain joins TRBV30 to TRBJ1-2; no clear D gene. This CDR3 is built from 11 residues. V was clipped by 6 bases and J by 7 bases, with 12 bases between them. Germline V gives CDR1 GTSNPN, CDR2 SVGIG (reference sequence). In nucleotides, the CDR3 is TGTGCCTGTTTCGTCCGGTCTGGCTACACCTTC. Translated: CACFVRSGYTF.

A few counts support this clone. The chain joins TRBV6-6 to TRBJ1-1; TRBD1 agrees at 8 bases. The CDR3 has 13 residues. Per germline, CDR1 MNHNY and CDR2 SVGAGI (reference sequence). V lost 10 bases to trimming and J lost 1 base; unmatched junction nucleotides: 5. CDR3 sequence: CATNTGGNTEAFF. The CDR3 region has the DNA TGTGCCACCAATACAGGGGGGAACACTGAAGCTTTCTTT.

V usage is TRBV19 and J usage is TRBJ1-2; possibly TRBD1 for D (5 bases). The length of the CDR3 is 12 residues. Germline V gene lookup returns CDR1 LNHDA and CDR2 SQIVND (reference sequence). V was clipped by 10 bases and J by 10 bases, with 19 bases between them. Written as DNA, the CDR3 is TGTGCCACCTCCGGGGGTAGGGGACTCTACACCTTC. Amino acid sequence: CATSGGRGLYTF.

V and J are TRBV7-9 and TRBJ1-1, with D possibly being TRBD1 (5 bases). Germline V CDR1 and CDR2: SEHNR, FQNEAQ (reference sequence). The CDR3 is 14 residues long. Trimming removed 7 bases at V and 2 bases at J, with 14 bases between. The CDR3 is CASTPKGQNTEAFF. In DNA, the CDR3 is TGTGCCAGCACCCCAAAAGGACAAAACACTGAAGCTTTCTTT.

DNA for the CDR3: TGCGCCAGCAGCCCAATAGTAATGAGCTCCTACAATGAGCAGTTCTTC. It encodes CASSPIVMSSYNEQFF. The chain uses TRBV5-1 and TRBJ2-1; D remains unclear. Per germline, CDR1 SGHRS and CDR2 YFSETQ. The CDR3 extends over 16 amino acids. V lost 4 bases and J lost 0, with 14 bases in between.